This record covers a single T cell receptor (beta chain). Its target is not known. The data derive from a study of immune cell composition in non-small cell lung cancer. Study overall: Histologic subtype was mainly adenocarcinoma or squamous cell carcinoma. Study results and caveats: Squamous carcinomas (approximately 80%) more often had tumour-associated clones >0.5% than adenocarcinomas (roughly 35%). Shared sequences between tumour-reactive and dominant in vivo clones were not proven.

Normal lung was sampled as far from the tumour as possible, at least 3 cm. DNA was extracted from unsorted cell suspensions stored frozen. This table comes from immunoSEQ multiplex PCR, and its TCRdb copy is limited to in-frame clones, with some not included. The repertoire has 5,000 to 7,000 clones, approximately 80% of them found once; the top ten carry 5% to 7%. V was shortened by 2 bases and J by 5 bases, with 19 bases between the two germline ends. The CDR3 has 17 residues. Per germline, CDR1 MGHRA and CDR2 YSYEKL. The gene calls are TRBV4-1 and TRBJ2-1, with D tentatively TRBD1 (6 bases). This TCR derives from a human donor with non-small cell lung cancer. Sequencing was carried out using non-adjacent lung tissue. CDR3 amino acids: CASSQPKQGPSNNEQFF. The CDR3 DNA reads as TGCGCCAGCAGCCAACCAAAACAGGGCCCTTCAAACAATGAGCAGTTCTTC.